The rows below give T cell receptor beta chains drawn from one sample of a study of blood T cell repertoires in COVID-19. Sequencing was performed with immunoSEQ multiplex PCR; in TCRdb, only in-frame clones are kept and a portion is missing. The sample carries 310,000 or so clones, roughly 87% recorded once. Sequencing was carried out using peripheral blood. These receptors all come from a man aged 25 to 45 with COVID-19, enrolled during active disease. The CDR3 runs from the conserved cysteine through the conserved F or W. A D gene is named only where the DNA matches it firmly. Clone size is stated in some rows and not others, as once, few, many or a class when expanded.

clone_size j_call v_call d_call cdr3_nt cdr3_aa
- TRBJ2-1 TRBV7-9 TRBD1 TGTGCCAGCAGCCCTAGGACAGGGGGGACAAATGAGCAGTTCTTC CASSPRTGGTNEQFF
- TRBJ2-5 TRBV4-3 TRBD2 TGCGCCAGCAGCCAAGACCCCCCCGAGGCTAGCGGGAGAGGGACCCAGTACTTC CASSQDPPEASGRGTQYF
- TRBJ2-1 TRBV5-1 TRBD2 TGCGCCAGCACCGGGCTAGCGGGGTACCACAATGAGCAGTTCTTC CASTGLAGYHNEQFF
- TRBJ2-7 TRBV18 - TGTGCCAGCTCACGGAGGGACAGCTTCTACGAGCAGTACTTC CASSRRDSFYEQYF
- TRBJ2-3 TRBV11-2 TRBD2 TGTGCCAGCAGCTTATCTCCTAGCGGGGGTACGCAGTATTTT CASSLSPSGGTQYF
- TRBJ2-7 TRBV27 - TGTGCCAGCAGCCCAAATGAGTCTCTCGAGCAGTACTTC CASSPNESLEQYF
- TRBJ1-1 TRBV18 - TGTGCCAGCTCACCTGGGAACAGGGTGAACACTGAAGCTTTCTTT CASSPGNRVNTEAFF
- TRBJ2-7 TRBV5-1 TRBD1 TGCGCCAGCAGCTTGACTCGGACAGGGAGCTCCTACGAGCAGTACTTC CASSLTRTGSSYEQYF
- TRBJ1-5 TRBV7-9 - TGTGCCAGCAGCCGTTATAGCAATCAGCCCCAGCATTTT CASSRYSNQPQHF
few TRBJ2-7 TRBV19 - TGTGCCAGTAGTAATGTGGGGCTAAGGGGTTCCTACGAGCAGTACTTC CASSNVGLRGSYEQYF
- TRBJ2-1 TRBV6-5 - TGTGCCAGCAGAGGGGGGGTCTCCAATGAGCAGTTCTTC CASRGGVSNEQFF
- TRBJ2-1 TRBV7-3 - TGTGCCAGCAGCTTAACGAGTTCGGGGTACAATGAGCAGTTCTTC CASSLTSSGYNEQFF
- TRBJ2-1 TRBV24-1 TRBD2 TGTGCCACCAGTGACGCCAGCGGGGGGACACCTTACAATGAGCAGTTCTTC CATSDASGGTPYNEQFF
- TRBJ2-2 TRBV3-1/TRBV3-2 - TGTGCCAGCAGCCAAGGGTCAGGGCACCGGGAGCTGTTTTTT CASSQGSGHRELFF
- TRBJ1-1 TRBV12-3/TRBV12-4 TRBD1 TGTGCCAGCAGTTTCCGACAGGGCCGTGAAGCTTTCTTT CASSFRQGREAFF
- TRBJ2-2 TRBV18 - TGTGCCAGCTCACCACGAGAAGCGAACACCGGGGAGCTGTTTTTT CASSPREANTGELFF
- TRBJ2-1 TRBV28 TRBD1 TGTGCCAGCAGTTTTATAGGGACAGGATACAATGAGCAGTTCTTC CASSFIGTGYNEQFF
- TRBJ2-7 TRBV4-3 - TGCGCCAGCAGCCAATCCGGGGATGACGAGCAGTACTTC CASSQSGDDEQYF
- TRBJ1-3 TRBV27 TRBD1 TGTGCCAGCAGTTCCGAGAGGCCGGGGCATCAGGGGGCGAGGGGAAACACCATATATTTT CASSSERPGHQGARGNTIYF
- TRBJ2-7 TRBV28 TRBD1 TGTGCCAGCAGCTGGGGGACAGGGATTAACGAGCAGTACTTC CASSWGTGINEQYF
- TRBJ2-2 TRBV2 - TGTGCCAGCAGTGAAAGACAGCAACCCGGGGAGCTGTTTTTT CASSERQQPGELFF
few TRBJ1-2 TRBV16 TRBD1 TGTGCCAGCAGCCAGAGACAGGGGTATGGCTACACCTTC CASSQRQGYGYTF
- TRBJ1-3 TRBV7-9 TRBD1 TGTGCCAGCAGCTCCTCAGGGGGCTTTCACTCTGGAAACACCATATATTTT CASSSSGGFHSGNTIYF
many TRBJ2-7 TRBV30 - TGTGCCTGGAGTAGGGGCGAAGCCTACGAGCAGTACTTC CAWSRGEAYEQYF
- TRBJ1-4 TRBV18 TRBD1 TGTGCCAGCTCCCCGGACAGGGGGCGAGAAAAACTGTTTTTT CASSPDRGREKLFF
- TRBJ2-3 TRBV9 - TGTGCCAGCACCCTGGGGGCCCCGTCGTGGGATACGCAGTATTTT CASTLGAPSWDTQYF
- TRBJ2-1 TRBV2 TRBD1 TGTGCCAGCAGTGAGCGGACAGGGGGCTTCGAGCAGTTCTTC CASSERTGGFEQFF
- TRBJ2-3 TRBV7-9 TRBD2 TGTGCCAGCAGCTTGGCCCCGGGACTAGCGGGAGGGACCACAGATACGCAGTATTTT CASSLAPGLAGGTTDTQYF
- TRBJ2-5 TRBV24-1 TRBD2 TGTGCCACCAGTGATCCCGCTAGCGGACAAGAGACCCAGTACTTC CATSDPASGQETQYF
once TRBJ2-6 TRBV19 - TGTGCCAGTGGCGGACATAGTACTGGGGCCAACGTCCTGACTTTC CASGGHSTGANVLTF
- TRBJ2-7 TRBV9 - TGTGCCAGCAGCGTCAGGCCCTTCTCCTACGAGCAGTACTTC CASSVRPFSYEQYF
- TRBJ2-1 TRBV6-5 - TGTGCCAGCAGCTCCCCGGGGAATCATTACAATGAGCAGTTCTTC CASSSPGNHYNEQFF
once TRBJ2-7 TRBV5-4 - TGTGCCAGCAGCACCCAGACAGGGAGGGAGCAGTACTTC CASSTQTGREQYF
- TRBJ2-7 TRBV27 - TGTGCCAGCAGCCCGTTCGGGGGCTACGAGCAGTACTTC CASSPFGGYEQYF
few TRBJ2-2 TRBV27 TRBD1 TGTGCCAGCAGCCACCAGGATCGGACAGGACTGTTTTTT CASSHQDRTGLFF
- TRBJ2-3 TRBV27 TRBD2 TGTGCCAGCAGTAAAGTGGGGCTAGCGGGAGGGGGCACAGATACGCAGTATTTT CASSKVGLAGGGTDTQYF
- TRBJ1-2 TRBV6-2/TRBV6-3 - TGTGCCAGCAGTTTCGGGAGGCATGGCTACACCTTC CASSFGRHGYTF
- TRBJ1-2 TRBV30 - TGTGCCTTCGAGATATTAGAGGGCTACACCTTC CAFEILEGYTF
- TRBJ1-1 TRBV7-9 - TGTGCCAGCAGCCCCTTTGCGGTGAACACTGAAGCTTTCTTT CASSPFAVNTEAFF
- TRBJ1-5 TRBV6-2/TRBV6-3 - TGTGCCATCACCCCCCGATCGGGTTCTCAGCCCCAGCATTTT CAITPRSGSQPQHF
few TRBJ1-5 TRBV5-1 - TGCGCCAGCAGCTTGGGGGGGGGCAATCAGCCCCAGCATTTT CASSLGGGNQPQHF
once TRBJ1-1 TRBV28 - TGTGCCAGCAGCCAAAACACTGAAGCTTTCTTT CASSQNTEAFF
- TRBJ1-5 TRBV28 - TGTGCCAGCAATATGCGGGCTAGAGGGAAAAGGAGCAATCAGCCCCAGCATTTT CASNMRARGKRSNQPQHF
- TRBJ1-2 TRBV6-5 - TGTGCCAGCAGTTACGACGGGGACTATGGCTACACCTTC CASSYDGDYGYTF
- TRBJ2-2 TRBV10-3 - TGTGCCATCAGTGAACGCGAGATCACCGGGGAGCTGTTTTTT CAISEREITGELFF
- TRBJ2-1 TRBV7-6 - TGTGCCAGCAGCTCCGCCGGGAGACTAATAGACAATGAGCAGTTCTTC CASSSAGRLIDNEQFF
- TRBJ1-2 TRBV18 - TGTGCCAGCTCACCAGAGGACACCGGAATTGGCTACACCTTC CASSPEDTGIGYTF
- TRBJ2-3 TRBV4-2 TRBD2 TGTGCCAGCAGTCGTGAGGGCGGGGGGATCACAGATACGCAGTATTTT CASSREGGGITDTQYF
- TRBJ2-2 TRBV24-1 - TGTGCCACCGAGTGGGGGGGCCACACCGGGGAGCTGTTTTTT CATEWGGHTGELFF
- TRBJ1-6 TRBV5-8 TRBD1 TGTGCCAGCAGAACCCACGGACAGGGTAATTCACCCCTCCACTTT CASRTHGQGNSPLHF
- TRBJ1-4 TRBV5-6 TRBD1 TGTGCCAGCAGCTCCGGGACAGGGGGTTTTTTTGCAACTAATGAAAAACTGTTTTTT CASSSGTGGFFATNEKLFF
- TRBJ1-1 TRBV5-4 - TGTGCCAGCAAAGGCCAGGAGAACACTGAAGCTTTCTTT CASKGQENTEAFF
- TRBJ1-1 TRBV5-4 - TGTGCCAGCAGCTTGGCGGGAGTAGGCACTGAAGCTTTCTTT CASSLAGVGTEAFF
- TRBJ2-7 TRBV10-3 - TGTGCCATCAGTACTGATTCCTACGAGCAGTACTTC CAISTDSYEQYF
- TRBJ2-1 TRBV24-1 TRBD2 TGTGCCACCAGTGATTCCAGGAATAGCGGGAGGGGGAATGAGCAGTTCTTC CATSDSRNSGRGNEQFF